This T cell receptor (beta chain) was obtained from a study of T-cell reconstitution after alpha-beta-depleted transplantation in children. V was pared by 5 bases and J by 5 bases, with 18 bases between. CDR3 length: 15 amino acids. Study results and caveats: It was surviving recipient T cells and thymic progenitors that gave some patients high TCRbeta diversity at day 60. The study reportedly traced alpha-beta T cells about two months after transplant to several hundred expanded graft clones. Newly produced T cells mostly accounted for T-cell counts and diversity one year post-transplant.

It was with unique molecular identifiers that the TCRbeta library was prepared. MiXCR was run by TCRdb on the PCR reads, yielding one entry per CDR3 protein. The sample holds about 1,000,000 distinct CDR3 sequences; roughly 29% are singletons and the top ten take 25% to 35%. Of note for this clonotype: Its specificity is unknown.

This chain joins TRBV12-3 or TRBV12-4 and TRBJ2-5; D gene uncertain. The material sequenced was PBMCs, mostly from graft donor cells, taken 360 days after TCRalphabeta/CD19-depleted stem cell transplant. This sequence was found in a boy younger than two who had a stem cell transplant for SCID, so the T cells may come from the graft donor. The DNA for the CDR3 is TGTGCCAGCAGTCTGACGGACGGATCTGGGGAGACCCAGTACTTC. Translating gives CASSLTDGSGETQYF.